The clone carrying this TCR beta chain has only a few counts. As to time point: newly diagnosed GD, antithyroid drugs for less than 3 months. The authors made the TCR library using RNA they extracted from PBMCs. CDR3-region Arm-PCR and iRepertoire HTBI primers produced the TCR beta libraries. Each CDR3 protein gets one entry after TCRdb re-called the multiplex PCR reads with MiXCR. Of 500,000 or so distinct CDR3 sequences in the sample, around 15% were seen once. The entry originates in a study of regulatory T cells in long-lasting Graves disease. Study background: Newly diagnosed Graves' patients had under 3 months of antithyroid drugs.

This sample was shared with a second study, whose subject was T cells in Graves' hyperthyroidism and ophthalmopathy. That paper notes: Primed by the HTBI set, a first-round RT-PCR was run on the TCR CDR3.

The receptor's source is a man in his forties with Graves disease. The material sequenced was peripheral blood mononuclear cells (PBMCs), taken at new diagnosis, from a patient treated with antithyroid drugs.

CDR3 in DNA: TGTGCCAGCAGCCAGAGGGAGTACAATGAGCAGTTCTTC. This encodes CASSQREYNEQFF. This rearrangement joins TRBV3-1 to TRBJ2-1, with a tentative D call TRBD2 (5 bases). Germline lookup yields CDR1 LGHDT and CDR2 YNNKEL (reference sequence). This CDR3 is 13 amino acids long. The V and J ends lost 3 bases and 4 bases respectively, with 7 bases between them.